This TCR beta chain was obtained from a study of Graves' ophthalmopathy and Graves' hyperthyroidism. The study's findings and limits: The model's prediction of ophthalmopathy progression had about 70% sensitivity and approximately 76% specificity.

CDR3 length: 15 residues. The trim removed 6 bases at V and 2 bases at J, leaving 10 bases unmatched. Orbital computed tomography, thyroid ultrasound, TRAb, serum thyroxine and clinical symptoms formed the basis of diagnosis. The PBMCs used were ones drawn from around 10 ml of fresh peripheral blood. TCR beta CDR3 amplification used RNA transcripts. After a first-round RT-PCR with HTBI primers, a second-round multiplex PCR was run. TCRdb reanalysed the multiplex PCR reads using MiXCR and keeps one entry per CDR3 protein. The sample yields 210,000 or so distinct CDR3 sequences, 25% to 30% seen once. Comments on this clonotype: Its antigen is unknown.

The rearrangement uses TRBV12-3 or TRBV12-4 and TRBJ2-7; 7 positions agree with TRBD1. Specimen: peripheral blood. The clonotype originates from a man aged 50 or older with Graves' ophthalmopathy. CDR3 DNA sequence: TGTGCCAGCAGACCTGGGACAGCGTTCCCCTACGAGCAGTACTTC. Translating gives CASRPGTAFPYEQYF.